This TCR beta chain was obtained from a study of blood T cell repertoires in COVID-19 (dated by TCRdb to 2019 to 2021). Regarding the complete study: The collaborator samples originated in the United States, Italy and Spain and spanned the acute and convalescent phases of COVID-19. The prospective study material was composed of cDNA or gDNA derived from T cells, B-cell-depleted T cells, or PBMCs. Where HLA class I and class II types were available, the types were taken from metadata supplied by the sample provider, not from assay-based typing. The samples were drawn from the first 160 participants of the ongoing ImmuneRACE study and from some 1,300 subjects provided by 6 global collaborators. The repertoires were released in a freely available public database intended as a resource for research on the immune response to SARS-CoV-2. Subjects who had been exposed to COVID-19, were actively infected with it, or had recovered from it provided the deeply sampled blood TCRbeta repertoires that made up the dataset. Nearly every sample came with metadata listing a de-identified subject ID, COVID-19 status, age in years and sex. Beyond this particular receptor, the publication reports: The quantity of clinical and demographic metadata differed by source and by participant and was supplied without curation.

Participants in the prospective study were enrolled through a virtual design, were aged roughly 18 to 100 years, and lived in about 25 United States geographic areas. Cohort assignment in the prospective study relied on participant-reported clinical history from a screening survey and a study questionnaire. Recovered participants in ImmuneRACE Cohort 3 were defined by two consecutive negative NP/OP PCR tests, clearance by a healthcare professional, or resolution of symptoms. Each participant in the prospective study had whole blood, serum and a nasopharyngeal or oropharyngeal swab collected by mobile phlebotomists. Participants in the prospective study had the option to provide additional blood draws and questionnaires over a roughly 2-month period. Blood samples from the prospective study were shipped frozen or at room temperature prior to DNA extraction. The immunoSEQ Assay, a bias-controlled multiplex PCR, was used to amplify TCRbeta CDR3 regions from genomic DNA. In the paper's pipeline: The number of nucleated cells in each sample was estimated from the amplification of reference gene primers within the assay. Sequence reads were collapsed and filtered to measure the absolute abundance of every unique TCRbeta CDR3 rearrangement. For each sample, productive Simpson clonality was calculated by taking the square root of Simpson's diversity index across productive rearrangements. TCRdb carries this immuneACCESS record with in-frame sequences only. Its versions omit some clonotypes, under half of them owing to an unresolved V gene in the studies checked, with the rest unexplained. V and J calls and clone size are copied from that table; D and trimming were computed from the DNA. For this sample there are 200,000 to 300,000 clones; around 89% appear just once. In total, the top ten clones hold roughly 8.3% of the sample.

Comments on this clone: The antigen this receptor binds is unknown. No clone much larger than this one lies a single base away; base qualities are absent.

From its cysteine to its phenylalanine, the CDR3 spans 15 amino acids. Only CDR3 DNA remains: 45 bases, in frame from the first base. CDR1 SGHNT and CDR2 YENEEA were looked up in the germline V gene. At the junction V is shortened by 3 bases and J by 5 bases; bases outside the gene matches: 4. This sequence originates from a man aged 35-49 years who had recovered from COVID-19. The rearranged chain carries TRBV11-3 and TRBJ2-5; TRBD2 matches 12 bases in the middle. Sequenced input: PBMCs or T cells enriched from blood (not recorded which). The base sequence is TGTGCCAGCAGCTTGCTAGCGGGGGGGTTTGAGACCCAGTACTTC. Its protein is CASSLLAGGFETQYF.